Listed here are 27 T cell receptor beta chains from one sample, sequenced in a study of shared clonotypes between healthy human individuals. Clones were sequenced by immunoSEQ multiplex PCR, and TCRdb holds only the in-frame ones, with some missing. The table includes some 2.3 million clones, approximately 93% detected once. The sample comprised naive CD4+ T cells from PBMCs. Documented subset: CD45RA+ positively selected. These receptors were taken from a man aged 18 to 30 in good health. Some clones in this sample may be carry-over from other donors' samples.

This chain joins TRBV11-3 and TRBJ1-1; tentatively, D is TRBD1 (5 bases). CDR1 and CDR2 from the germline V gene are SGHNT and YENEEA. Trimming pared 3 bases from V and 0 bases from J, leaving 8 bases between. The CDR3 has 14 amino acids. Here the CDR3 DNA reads TGTGCCAGCAGCTTTTCAGGGATGAACACTGAAGCTTTCTTT. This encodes CASSFSGMNTEAFF.

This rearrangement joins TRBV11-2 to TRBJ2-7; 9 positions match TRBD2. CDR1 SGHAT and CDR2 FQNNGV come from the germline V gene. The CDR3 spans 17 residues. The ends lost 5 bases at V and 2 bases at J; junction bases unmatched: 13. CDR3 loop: CASSAVTSGLATYEQYF. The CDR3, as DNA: TGTGCCAGCAGCGCAGTCACCTCCGGACTAGCGACCTACGAGCAGTACTTC.

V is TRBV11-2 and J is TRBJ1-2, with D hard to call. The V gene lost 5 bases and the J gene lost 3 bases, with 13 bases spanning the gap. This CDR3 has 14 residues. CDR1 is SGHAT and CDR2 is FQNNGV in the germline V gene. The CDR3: CASSPAYLDYGYTF. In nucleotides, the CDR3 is TGTGCCAGCAGCCCCGCGTATTTAGACTATGGCTACACCTTC.

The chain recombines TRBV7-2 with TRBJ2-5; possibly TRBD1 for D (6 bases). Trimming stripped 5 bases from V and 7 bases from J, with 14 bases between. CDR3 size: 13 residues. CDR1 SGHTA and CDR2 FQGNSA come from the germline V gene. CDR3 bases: TGTGCCAGCAGCAGTACAGGGATTGGGACCCAGTACTTC. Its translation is CASSSTGIGTQYF.

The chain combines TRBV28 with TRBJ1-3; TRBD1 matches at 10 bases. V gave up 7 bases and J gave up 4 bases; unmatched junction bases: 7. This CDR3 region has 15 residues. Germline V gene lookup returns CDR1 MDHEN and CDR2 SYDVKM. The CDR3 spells CASIPGTGDGNTIYF. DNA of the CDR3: TGTGCCAGCATCCCGGGGACAGGGGACGGAAACACCATATATTTT.

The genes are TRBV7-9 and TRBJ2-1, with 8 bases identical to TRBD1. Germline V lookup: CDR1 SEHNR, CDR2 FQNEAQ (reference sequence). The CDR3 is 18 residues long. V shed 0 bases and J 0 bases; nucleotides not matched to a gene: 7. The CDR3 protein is CASSLALTTGVSYNEQFF. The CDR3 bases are TGTGCCAGCAGCTTAGCGCTCACGACAGGGGTCTCCTACAATGAGCAGTTCTTC.

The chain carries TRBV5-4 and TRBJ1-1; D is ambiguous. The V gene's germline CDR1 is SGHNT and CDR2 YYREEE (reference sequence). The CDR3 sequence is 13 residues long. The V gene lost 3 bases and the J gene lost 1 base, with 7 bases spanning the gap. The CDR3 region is CASSSIRNTEAFF. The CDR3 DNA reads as TGTGCCAGCAGCTCGATCAGGAACACTGAAGCTTTCTTT. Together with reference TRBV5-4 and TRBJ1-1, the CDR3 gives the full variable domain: ETGVTQSPTHLIKTRGQQVTLRCSSQSGHNTVSWYQQALGQGPQFIFQYYREEENGRGNFPPRFSGLQFPNYSSELNVNALELDDSALYLCASSSIRNTEAFFGQGTRLTVV.

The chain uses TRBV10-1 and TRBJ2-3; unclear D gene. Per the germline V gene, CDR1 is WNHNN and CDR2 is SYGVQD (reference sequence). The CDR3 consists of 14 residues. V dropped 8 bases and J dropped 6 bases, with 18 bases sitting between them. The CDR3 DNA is TGCGCCAGCCGACGGAATTTAGCTTCGGATACGCAGTATTTT. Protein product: CASRRNLASDTQYF.

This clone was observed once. CDR3 coding DNA: TGTGCCAGCAGATCCTCCCAGGCCCTTGATGGCTACACCTTC. Amino acids: CASRSSQALDGYTF. The chain couples TRBV28 to TRBJ1-2; D uncertain. The germline gives CDR1 MDHEN, CDR2 SYDVKM. Trimming took off 6 bases at V and 6 bases at J, with 17 bases between the two ends. This CDR3 comprises 14 residues.

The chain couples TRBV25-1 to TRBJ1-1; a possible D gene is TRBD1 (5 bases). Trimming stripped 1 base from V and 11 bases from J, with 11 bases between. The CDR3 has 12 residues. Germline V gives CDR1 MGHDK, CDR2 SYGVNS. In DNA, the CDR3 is TGTGCCAGCAGTGAATGGGGGGTTGGCGCTTTCTTT. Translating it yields CASSEWGVGAFF.

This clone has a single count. CDR3: CASSLGDRFSTDTQYF. The CDR3 bases are TGTGCCAGCAGTTTAGGGGACAGGTTTAGCACAGATACGCAGTATTTT. The chain recombines TRBV28 with TRBJ2-3; 8 bases agree with TRBD1. The CDR3 length is 16 residues. In germline, CDR1 is MDHEN, CDR2 SYDVKM. V was clipped by 2 bases and J by 0 bases; unmatched bases: 4.

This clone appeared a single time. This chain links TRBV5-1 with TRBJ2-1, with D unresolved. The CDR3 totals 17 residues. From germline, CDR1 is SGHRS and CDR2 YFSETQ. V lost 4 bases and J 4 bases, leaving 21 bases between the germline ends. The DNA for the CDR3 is TGCGCCAGCAGCATCACCTTCGTGGCAGGCGTTTACAATGAGCAGTTCTTC. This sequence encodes CASSITFVAGVYNEQFF.

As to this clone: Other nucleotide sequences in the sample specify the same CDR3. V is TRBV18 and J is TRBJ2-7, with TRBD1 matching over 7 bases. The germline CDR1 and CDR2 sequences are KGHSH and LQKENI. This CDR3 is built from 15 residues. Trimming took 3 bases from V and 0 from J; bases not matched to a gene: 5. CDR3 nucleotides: TGTGCCAGCTCACCCGGGACAGCGAGCTCCTACGAGCAGTACTTC. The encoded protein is CASSPGTASSYEQYF. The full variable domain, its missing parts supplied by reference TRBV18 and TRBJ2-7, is NAGVMQNPRHLVRRRGQEARLRCSPMKGHSHVYWYRQLPEEGLKFMVYLQKENIIDESGMPKERFSAEFPKEGPSILRIQQVVRGDSAAYFCASSPGTASSYEQYFGPGTRLTVT.

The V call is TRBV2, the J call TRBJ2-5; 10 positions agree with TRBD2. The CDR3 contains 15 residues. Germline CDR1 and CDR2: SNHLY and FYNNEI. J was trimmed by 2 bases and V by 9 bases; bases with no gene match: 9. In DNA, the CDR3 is TGTGCCAGTACCTCCCAACTAGCGGGACAAGAGACCCAGTACTTC. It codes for CASTSQLAGQETQYF.

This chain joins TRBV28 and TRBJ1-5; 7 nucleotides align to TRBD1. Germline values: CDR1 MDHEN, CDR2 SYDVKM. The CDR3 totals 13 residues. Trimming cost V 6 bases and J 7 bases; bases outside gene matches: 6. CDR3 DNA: TGTGCCAGCAGCGGGACAGCAGACCAGCCCCAGCATTTT. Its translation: CASSGTADQPQHF.

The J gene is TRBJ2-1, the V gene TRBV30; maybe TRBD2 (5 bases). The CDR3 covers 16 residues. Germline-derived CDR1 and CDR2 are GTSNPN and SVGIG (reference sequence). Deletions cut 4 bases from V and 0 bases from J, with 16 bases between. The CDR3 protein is CAWTGKERSSYNEQFF. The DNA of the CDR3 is TGTGCCTGGACGGGGAAGGAGCGTAGCTCCTACAATGAGCAGTTCTTC.

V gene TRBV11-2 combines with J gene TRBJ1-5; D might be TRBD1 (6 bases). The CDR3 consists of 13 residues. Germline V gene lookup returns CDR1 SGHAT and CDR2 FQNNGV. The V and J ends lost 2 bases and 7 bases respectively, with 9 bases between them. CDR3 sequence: CASSLTGPQPQHF. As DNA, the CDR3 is TGTGCCAGCAGCTTAACAGGGCCGCAGCCCCAGCATTTT.

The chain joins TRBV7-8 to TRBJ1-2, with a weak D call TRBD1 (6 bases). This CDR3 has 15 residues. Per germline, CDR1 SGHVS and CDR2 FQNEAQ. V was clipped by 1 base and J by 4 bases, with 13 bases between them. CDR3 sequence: CASSLEPGVTYGYTF. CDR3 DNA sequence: TGTGCCAGCAGCTTAGAACCAGGGGTTACCTATGGCTACACCTTC.

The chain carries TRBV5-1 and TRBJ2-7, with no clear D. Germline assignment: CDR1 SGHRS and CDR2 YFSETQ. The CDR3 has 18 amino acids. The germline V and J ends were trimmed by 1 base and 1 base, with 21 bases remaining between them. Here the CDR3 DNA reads TGCGCCAGCAGCTTGTGGCCCGTAGCAACTGCCCAATCCTACGAGCAGTACTTC. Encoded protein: CASSLWPVATAQSYEQYF.

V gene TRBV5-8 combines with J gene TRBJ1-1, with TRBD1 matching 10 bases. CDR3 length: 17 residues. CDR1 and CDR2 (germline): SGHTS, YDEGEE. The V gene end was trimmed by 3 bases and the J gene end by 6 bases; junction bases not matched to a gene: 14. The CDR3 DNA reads TGTGCCAGCAGCTCTATAGCCCGGGACAGGGGATTCTCTGAAGCTTTCTTT. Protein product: CASSSIARDRGFSEAFF.

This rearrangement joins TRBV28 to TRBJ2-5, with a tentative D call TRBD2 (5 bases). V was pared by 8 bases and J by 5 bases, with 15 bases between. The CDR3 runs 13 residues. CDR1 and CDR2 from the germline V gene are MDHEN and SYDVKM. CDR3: CASGLVGGETQYF. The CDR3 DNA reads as TGTGCCAGCGGCCTGGTAGGCGGGGAGACCCAGTACTTC.

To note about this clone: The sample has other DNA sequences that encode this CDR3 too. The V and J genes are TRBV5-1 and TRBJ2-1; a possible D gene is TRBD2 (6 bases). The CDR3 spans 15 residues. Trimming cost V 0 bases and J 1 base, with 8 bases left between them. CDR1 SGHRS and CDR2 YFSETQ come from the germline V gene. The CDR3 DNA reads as TGCGCCAGCAGCTTGGGACTAGTATCCTACAATGAGCAGTTCTTC. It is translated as CASSLGLVSYNEQFF.

The CDR3 DNA follows: TGTGCCAGCAGCCCCCCACAGGGGGCACGTGAGCAGTTCTTC. The encoded protein is CASSPPQGAREQFF. The J gene is TRBJ2-1, the V gene TRBV7-2; 9 nucleotides match TRBD1. V shed 5 bases and J 9 bases; nucleotides not matched to a gene: 8. CDR3 length equals 14 residues. Germline assignment: CDR1 SGHTA and CDR2 FQGNSA.

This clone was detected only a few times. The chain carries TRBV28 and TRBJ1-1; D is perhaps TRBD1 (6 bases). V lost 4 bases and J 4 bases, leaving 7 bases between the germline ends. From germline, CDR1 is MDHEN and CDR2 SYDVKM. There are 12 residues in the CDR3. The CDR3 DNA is TGTGCCAGCAGTTCACAGGGCACTGAAGCTTTCTTT. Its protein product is CASSSQGTEAFF.

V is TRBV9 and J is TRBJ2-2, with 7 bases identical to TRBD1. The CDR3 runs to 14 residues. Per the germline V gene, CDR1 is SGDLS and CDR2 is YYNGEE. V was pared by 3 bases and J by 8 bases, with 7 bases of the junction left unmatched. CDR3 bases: TGTGCCAGCAGCGCCGGGACAGTCACTGGGGAGCTGTTTTTT. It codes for CASSAGTVTGELFF.

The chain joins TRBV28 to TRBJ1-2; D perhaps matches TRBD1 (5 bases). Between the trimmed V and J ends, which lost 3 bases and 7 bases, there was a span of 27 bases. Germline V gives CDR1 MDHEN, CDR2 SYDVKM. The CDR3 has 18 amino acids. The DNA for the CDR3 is TGTGCCAGCAGTTTTCGGCGGGGACCGACGGGAAGAACCGCTGGCTACACCTTC. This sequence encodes CASSFRRGPTGRTAGYTF.

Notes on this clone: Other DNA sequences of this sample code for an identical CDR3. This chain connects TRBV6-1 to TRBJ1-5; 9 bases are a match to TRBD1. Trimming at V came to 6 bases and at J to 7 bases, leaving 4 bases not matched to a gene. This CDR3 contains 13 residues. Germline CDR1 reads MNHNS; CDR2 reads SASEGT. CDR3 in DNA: TGTGCCAGCAGGGACAGGGGAGGGCAGCCCCAGCATTTT. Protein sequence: CASRDRGGQPQHF.